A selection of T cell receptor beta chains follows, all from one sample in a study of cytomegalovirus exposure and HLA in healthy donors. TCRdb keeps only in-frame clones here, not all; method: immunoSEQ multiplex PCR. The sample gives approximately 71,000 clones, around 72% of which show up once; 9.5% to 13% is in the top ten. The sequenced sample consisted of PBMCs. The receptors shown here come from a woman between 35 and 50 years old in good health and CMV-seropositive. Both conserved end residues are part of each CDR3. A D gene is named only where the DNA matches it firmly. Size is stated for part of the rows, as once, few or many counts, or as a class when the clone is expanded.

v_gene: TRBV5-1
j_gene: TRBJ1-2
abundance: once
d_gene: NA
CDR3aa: CASSLEQGIYGYTF
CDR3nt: TGCGCCAGCAGCTTGGAGCAGGGGATATATGGCTACACCTTC

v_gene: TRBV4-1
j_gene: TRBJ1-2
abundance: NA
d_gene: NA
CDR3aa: CASRKGGKNGYTF
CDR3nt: TGCGCCAGCAGGAAAGGAGGGAAGAATGGCTACACCTTC

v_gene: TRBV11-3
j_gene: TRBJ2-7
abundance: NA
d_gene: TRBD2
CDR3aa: CASTGEGTYEQYF
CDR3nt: TGTGCCAGCACCGGGGAGGGAACCTACGAGCAGTACTTC

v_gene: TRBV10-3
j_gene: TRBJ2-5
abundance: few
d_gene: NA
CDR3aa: CAISEDWETQYF
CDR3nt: TGTGCCATCAGTGAGGACTGGGAGACCCAGTACTTC

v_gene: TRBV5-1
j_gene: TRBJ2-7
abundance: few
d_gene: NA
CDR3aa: CASSSLSSYEQYF
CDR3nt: TGCGCCAGCAGCAGCCTGAGCTCCTACGAGCAGTACTTC

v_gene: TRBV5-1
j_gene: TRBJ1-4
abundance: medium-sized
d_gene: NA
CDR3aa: CASSFRGDEKLFF
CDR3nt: TGCGCCAGCAGCTTCCGAGGCGATGAAAAACTGTTTTTT

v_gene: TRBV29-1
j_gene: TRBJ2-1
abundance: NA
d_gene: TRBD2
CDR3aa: CSVAGTSGTDEQFF
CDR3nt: TGCAGCGTTGCTGGGACTAGCGGGACTGATGAGCAGTTCTTC

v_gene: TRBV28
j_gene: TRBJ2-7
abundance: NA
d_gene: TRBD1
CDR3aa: CASSLGGTGGSEQYF
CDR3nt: TGTGCCAGCAGTTTGGGGGGGACAGGGGGTTCCGAGCAGTACTTC

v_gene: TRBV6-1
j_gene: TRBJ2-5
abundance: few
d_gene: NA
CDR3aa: CASSELRGVSETQYF
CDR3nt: TGTGCCAGCAGTGAACTCAGGGGGGTCTCAGAGACCCAGTACTTC

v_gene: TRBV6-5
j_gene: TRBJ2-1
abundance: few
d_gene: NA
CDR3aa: CASSSPAGSSYNEQFF
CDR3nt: TGTGCCAGCAGTTCCCCCGCGGGTAGCTCCTACAATGAGCAGTTCTTC

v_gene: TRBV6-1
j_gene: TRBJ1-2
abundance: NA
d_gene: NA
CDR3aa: CASSEAAGAIYGYTF
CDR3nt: TGTGCCAGCAGTGAAGCCGCTGGGGCTATCTATGGCTACACCTTC

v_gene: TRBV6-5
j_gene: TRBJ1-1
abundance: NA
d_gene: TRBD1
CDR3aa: CASRWTGENTEAFF
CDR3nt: TGTGCCAGCAGGTGGACAGGGGAGAACACTGAAGCTTTCTTT

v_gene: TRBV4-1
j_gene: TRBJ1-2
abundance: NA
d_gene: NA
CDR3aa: CASSHQTGSNYGYTF
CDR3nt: TGCGCCAGCAGCCATCAAACAGGGTCGAACTATGGCTACACCTTC

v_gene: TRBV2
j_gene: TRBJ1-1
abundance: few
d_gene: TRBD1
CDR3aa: CASSGNRGTAEAFF
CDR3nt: TGTGCCAGCAGTGGGAACAGGGGAACCGCTGAAGCTTTCTTT

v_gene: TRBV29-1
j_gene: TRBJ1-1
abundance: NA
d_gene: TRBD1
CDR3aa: CSVAQGAVNTEAFF
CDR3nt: TGCAGCGTTGCACAGGGGGCCGTGAACACTGAAGCTTTCTTT

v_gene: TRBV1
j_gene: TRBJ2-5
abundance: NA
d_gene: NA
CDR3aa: CTSSSGAINQETQYF
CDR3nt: TGCACCAGCAGCAGTGGAGCAATCAACCAAGAGACCCAGTACTTC

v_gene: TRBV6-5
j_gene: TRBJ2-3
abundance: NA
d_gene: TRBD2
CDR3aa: CASTRGDTDTQYF
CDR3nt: TGTGCCAGCACGCGGGGGGACACAGATACGCAGTATTTT

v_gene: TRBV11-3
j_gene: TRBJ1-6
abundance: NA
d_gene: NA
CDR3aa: CASSLDSNSPLHF
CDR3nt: TGTGCCAGCAGCTTAGACAGTAATTCACCCCTCCACTTT

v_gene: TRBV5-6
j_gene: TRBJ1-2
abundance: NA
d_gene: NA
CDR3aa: CASSLEVGQGSGYTF
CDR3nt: TGTGCCAGCAGCTTGGAAGTGGGGCAGGGCAGCGGCTACACCTTC

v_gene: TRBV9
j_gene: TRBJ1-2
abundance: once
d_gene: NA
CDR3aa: CASSPNSYGYTF
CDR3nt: TGTGCCAGCAGCCCTAACTCGTATGGCTACACCTTC

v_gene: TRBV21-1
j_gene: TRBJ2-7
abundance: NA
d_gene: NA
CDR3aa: CASSKARDRGVYEQYF
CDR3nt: TGTGCCAGCAGCAAAGCCCGGGACAGGGGGGTCTACGAGCAGTACTTC

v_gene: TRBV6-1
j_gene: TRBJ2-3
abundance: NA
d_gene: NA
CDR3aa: CASSEGLADTQYF
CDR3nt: TGTGCCAGCAGTGAGGGGCTGGCAGATACGCAGTATTTT

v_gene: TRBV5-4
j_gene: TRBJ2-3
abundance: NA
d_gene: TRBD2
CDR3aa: CASSLSSLAGGLADTQYF
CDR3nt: TGTGCCAGCAGCTTGTCGTCCTTAGCGGGGGGGCTGGCAGATACGCAGTATTTT

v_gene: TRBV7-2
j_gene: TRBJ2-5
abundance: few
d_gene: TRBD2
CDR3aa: CASSPSGGTGETQYF
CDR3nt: TGTGCCAGCAGCCCTAGCGGGGGGACGGGAGAGACCCAGTACTTC

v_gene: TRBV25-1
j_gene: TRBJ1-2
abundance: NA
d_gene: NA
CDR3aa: CASSDGVKIGYTF
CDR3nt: TGTGCCAGCAGTGACGGGGTGAAAATTGGCTACACCTTC

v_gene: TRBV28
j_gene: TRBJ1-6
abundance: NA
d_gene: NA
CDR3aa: CATLRQSYNSPLHF
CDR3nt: TGTGCCACATTAAGACAGTCATATAATTCACCCCTCCACTTT

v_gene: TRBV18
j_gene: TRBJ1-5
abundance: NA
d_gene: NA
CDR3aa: CASSPSGGNQPQHF
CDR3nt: TGTGCCAGCTCACCGTCCGGGGGCAATCAGCCCCAGCATTTT

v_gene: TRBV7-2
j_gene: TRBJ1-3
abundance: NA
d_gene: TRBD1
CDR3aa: CASSLGTEGDTIYF
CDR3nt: TGTGCCAGCAGCTTGGGGACAGAAGGGGACACCATATATTTT

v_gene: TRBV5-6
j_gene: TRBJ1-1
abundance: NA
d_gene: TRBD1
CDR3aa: CASSLGQGTMNTEAFF
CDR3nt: TGTGCCAGCAGCTTGGGACAGGGCACTATGAACACTGAAGCTTTCTTT

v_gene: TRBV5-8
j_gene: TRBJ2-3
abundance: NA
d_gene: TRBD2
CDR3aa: CASGRRASGGPGADTQYF
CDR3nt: TGTGCCAGCGGCCGGCGGGCTAGCGGGGGCCCCGGGGCAGATACGCAGTATTTT

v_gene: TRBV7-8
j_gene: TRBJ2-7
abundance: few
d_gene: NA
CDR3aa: CASNHEQAYEQYF
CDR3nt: TGTGCCAGCAACCACGAGCAGGCGTACGAGCAGTACTTC

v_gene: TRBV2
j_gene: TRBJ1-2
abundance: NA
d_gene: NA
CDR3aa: CASRATGDYGYTF
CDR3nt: TGTGCCAGCAGGGCCACAGGTGACTATGGCTACACCTTC

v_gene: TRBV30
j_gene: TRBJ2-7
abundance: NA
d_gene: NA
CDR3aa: CAWGGASPYEQYF
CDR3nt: TGTGCCTGGGGGGGGGCGTCTCCCTACGAGCAGTACTTC

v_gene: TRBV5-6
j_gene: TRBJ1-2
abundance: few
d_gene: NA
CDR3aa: CASSRGIAGYGYTF
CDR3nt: TGTGCCAGCAGCCGGGGGATTGCCGGCTATGGCTACACCTTC

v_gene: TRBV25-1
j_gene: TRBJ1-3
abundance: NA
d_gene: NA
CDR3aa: CVLVGQLPSGNTIYF
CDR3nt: TGTGTCCTGGTCGGACAGCTACCCTCTGGAAACACCATATATTTT

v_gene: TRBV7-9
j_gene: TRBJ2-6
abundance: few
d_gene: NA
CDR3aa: CASSLLRDSGANVLTF
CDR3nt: TGTGCCAGCAGCTTACTTCGGGACTCTGGGGCCAACGTCCTGACTTTC

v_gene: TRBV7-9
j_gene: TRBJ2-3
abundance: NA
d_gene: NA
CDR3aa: CASSLVWEVGDTQYF
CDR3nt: TGTGCCAGCAGCTTAGTCTGGGAGGTCGGAGATACGCAGTATTTT

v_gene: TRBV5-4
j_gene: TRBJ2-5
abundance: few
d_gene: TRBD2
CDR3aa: CASSIKLGGEETQYF
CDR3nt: TGTGCCAGCAGCATAAAGCTGGGGGGGGAAGAGACCCAGTACTTC

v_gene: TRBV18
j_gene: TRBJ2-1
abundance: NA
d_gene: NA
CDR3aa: CASSPGGGRNNEQFF
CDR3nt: TGTGCCAGCTCACCAGGCGGGGGCCGAAACAATGAGCAGTTCTTC

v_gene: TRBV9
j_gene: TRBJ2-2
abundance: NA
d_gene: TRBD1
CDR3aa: CASSATGDHTGELFF
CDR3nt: TGTGCCAGCAGCGCAACAGGGGATCACACCGGGGAGCTGTTTTTT

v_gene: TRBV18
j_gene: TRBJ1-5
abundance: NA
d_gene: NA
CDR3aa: CASSPPPGDQPQHF
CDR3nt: TGTGCCAGCTCACCACCGCCGGGGGATCAGCCCCAGCATTTT

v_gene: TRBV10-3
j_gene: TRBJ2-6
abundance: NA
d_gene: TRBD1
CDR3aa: CATGDRASGANVLTF
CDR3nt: TGTGCCACCGGGGACAGGGCGTCTGGGGCCAACGTCCTGACTTTC

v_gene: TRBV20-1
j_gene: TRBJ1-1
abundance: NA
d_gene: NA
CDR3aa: CSASAGTEAFF
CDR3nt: TGCAGTGCGTCTGCGGGGACTGAAGCTTTCTTT

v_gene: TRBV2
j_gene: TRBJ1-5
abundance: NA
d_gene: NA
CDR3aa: CASSVDIASNQPQHF
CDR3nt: TGTGCCAGCAGTGTGGATATAGCGTCTAATCAGCCCCAGCATTTT

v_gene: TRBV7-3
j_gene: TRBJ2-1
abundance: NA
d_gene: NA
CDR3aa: CASSPSGNEQFF
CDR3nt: TGTGCCAGCAGCCCCTCGGGGAATGAGCAGTTCTTC

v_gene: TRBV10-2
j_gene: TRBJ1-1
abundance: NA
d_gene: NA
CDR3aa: CASSESGVGGTEAFF
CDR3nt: TGCGCCAGCAGTGAGTCTGGGGTGGGAGGCACTGAAGCTTTCTTT